This T cell receptor beta chain was identified during a study of blood T cell repertoires in COVID-19. Here immunoSEQ multiplex PCR was the method, and the copy in TCRdb shows in-frame clones only, minus some. Here the sample spans approximately 280,000 clones, roughly 85% being singletons. The source of this sequence is a man aged 40-55 years who had been exposed to COVID-19. The sequenced material came from PBMCs or T cells enriched from blood (not recorded which).

The CDR3 nucleotides read TGCGCCAGCAGCTTGGTGGGTGGGGGGACCTACGAGCAGTACTTC. Amino acid sequence: CASSLVGGGTYEQYF. The J gene is TRBJ2-7, the V gene TRBV5-1, with TRBD2 as a possible D gene (6 bases). This CDR3 region has 15 residues. Between the trimmed V and J ends, which lost 0 bases and 2 bases, there was a span of 12 bases. Germline CDR1 SGHRS, CDR2 YFSETQ.